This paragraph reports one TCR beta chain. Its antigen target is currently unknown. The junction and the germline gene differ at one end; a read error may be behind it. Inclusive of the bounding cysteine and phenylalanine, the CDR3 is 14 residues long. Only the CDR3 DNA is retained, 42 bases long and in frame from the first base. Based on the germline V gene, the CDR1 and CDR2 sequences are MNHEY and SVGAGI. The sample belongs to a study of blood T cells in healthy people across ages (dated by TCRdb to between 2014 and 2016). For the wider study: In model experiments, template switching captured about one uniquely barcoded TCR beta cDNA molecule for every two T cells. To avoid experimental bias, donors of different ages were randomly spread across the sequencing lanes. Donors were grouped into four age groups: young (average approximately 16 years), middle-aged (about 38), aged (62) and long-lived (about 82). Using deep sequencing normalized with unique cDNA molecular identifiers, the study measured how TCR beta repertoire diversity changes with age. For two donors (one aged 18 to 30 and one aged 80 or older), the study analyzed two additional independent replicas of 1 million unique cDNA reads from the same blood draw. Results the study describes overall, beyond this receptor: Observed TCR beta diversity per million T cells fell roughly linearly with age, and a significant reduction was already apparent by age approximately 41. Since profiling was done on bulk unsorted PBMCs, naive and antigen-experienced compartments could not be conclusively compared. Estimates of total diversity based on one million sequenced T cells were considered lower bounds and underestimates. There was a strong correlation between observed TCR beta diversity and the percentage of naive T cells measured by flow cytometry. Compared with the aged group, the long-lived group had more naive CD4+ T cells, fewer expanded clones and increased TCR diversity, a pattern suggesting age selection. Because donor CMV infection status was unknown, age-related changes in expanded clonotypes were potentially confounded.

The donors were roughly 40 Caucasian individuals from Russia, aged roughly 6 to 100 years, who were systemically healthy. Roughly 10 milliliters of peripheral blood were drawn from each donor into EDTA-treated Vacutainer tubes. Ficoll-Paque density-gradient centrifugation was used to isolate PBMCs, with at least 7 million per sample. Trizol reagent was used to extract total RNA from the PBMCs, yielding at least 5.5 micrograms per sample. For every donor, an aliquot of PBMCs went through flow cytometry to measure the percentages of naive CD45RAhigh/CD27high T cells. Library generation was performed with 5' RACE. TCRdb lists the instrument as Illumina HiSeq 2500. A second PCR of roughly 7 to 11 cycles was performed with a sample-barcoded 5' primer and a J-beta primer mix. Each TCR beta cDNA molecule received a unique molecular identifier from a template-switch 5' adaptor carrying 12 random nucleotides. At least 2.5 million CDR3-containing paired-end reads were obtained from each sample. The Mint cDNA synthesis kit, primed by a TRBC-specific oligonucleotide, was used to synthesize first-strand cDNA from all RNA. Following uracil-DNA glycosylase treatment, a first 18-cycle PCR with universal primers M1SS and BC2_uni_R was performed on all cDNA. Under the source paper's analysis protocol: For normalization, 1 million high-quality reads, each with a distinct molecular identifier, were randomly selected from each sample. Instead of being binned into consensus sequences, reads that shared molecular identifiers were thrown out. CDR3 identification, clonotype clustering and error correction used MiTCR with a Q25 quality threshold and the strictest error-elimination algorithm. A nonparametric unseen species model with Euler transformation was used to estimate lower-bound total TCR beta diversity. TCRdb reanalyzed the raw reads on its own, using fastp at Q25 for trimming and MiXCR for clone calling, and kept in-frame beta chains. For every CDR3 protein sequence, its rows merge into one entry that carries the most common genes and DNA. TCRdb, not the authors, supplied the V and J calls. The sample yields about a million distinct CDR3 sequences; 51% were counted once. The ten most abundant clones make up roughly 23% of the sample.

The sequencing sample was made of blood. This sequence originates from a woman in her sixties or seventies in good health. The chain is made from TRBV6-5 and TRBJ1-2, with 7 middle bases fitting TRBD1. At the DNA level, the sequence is TGTGCTAGCAAAGACAGGGCTCTTAACTATGGCTACACCTTC. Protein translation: CASKDRALNYGYTF.